The 8 T cell receptor beta chains listed next were all sequenced from one sample in a study of OX40 agonist ivuxolimab in advanced cancers. The table came from immunoSEQ multiplex PCR; TCRdb's copy has only in-frame clones and leaves some out. The data contain 85,000 to 130,000 clones, about nine tenths of them singletons. Source: CD4+ or CD8+ T cells sorted from blood, taken in a trial of the OX40 agonist ivuxolimab. These receptors were obtained from an adult with an advanced solid tumor such as melanoma, head and neck, liver or kidney cancer.

The chain has TRBV9 and TRBJ2-3; 13 positions agree with TRBD2. Germline values: CDR1 SGDLS, CDR2 YYNGEE. The CDR3 runs 17 residues. V shed 4 bases and J 6 bases; nucleotides not matched to a gene: 11. The DNA of the CDR3 is TGTGCCAGCAGCCCCGGGGGACTAGCGGGATACTCCGATACGCAGTATTTT. This encodes CASSPGGLAGYSDTQYF.

The table lists this clone with a few counts. This rearrangement joins TRBV5-1 to TRBJ2-3, with a possible D match to TRBD2 (6 bases). There are 16 residues in the CDR3. CDR1 is SGHRS and CDR2 is YFSETQ in the germline V gene. The ends were cut back, 4 bases at V and 0 bases at J, with 15 bases in the middle. The CDR3 is CASSGTLRTSTDTQYF. CDR3 DNA: TGCGCCAGCAGCGGGACTTTGAGAACTAGCACAGATACGCAGTATTTT.

The chain joins TRBV11-2 to TRBJ1-4; tentative D call: TRBD1 (6 bases). CDR3 length: 15 residues. V dropped 2 bases and J dropped 7 bases, with 14 bases sitting between them. The V gene's germline CDR1 is SGHAT and CDR2 FQNNGV. The CDR3 sequence is CASSLFAGASEKLFF. The CDR3 DNA reads TGTGCCAGCAGCTTATTTGCAGGGGCCAGTGAAAAACTGTTTTTT. Full variable domain (missing parts from reference TRBV11-2 and TRBJ1-4): EAGVAQSPRYKIIEKRQSVAFWCNPISGHATLYWYQQILGQGPKLLIQFQNNGVVDDSQLPKDRFSAERLKGVDSTLKIQPAKLEDSAVYLCASSLFAGASEKLFFGSGTQLSVL.

The chain combines TRBV5-1 with TRBJ2-7; 8 nucleotides match TRBD2. The junction had 5 bases not matched to a gene; V was cut back by 3 bases and J by 3 bases. Germline-derived CDR1 and CDR2 are SGHRS and YFSETQ. The CDR3 contains 14 residues. The CDR3 loop reads CASSSTGTSYEQYF. CDR3 nucleotide sequence: TGCGCCAGCAGCTCTACCGGGACTAGCTACGAGCAGTACTTC.

The chain uses TRBV29-1 and TRBJ1-1, with a possible D match to TRBD1 (6 bases). Trimming cost V 7 bases and J 4 bases, with 16 bases left between them. Germline values: CDR1 SQVTM, CDR2 ANQGSEA. This CDR3 comprises 13 residues. CDR3 loop: CSEHQGWGTEAFF. The CDR3 DNA is TGCAGCGAACATCAGGGGTGGGGCACTGAAGCTTTCTTT.

V and J are TRBV5-1 and TRBJ2-7; D is uncertain. Germline lookup yields CDR1 SGHRS and CDR2 YFSETQ. This CDR3 has 16 amino acids. V dropped 3 bases and J dropped 1 base, with 17 bases sitting between them. The CDR3 here is CASSSDTAIESYEQYF. CDR3 coding DNA: TGCGCCAGCAGCTCGGATACGGCGATTGAGTCCTACGAGCAGTACTTC.

The chain carries TRBV6-1 and TRBJ1-2; the D gene is possibly TRBD1 (5 bases). In germline, CDR1 is MNHNS, CDR2 SASEGT. The CDR3 runs 14 residues. V lost 3 bases and J lost 1, with 9 bases in between. Here the CDR3 reads CASSEGPINYGYTF. The CDR3 bases are TGTGCCAGCAGTGAGGGACCGATTAACTATGGCTACACCTTC.

The chain couples TRBV9 to TRBJ2-7; no clear D. V lost 4 bases to trimming and J lost 4 bases, with 18 bases between them. The CDR3 extends over 15 amino acids. CDR1 SGDLS and CDR2 YYNGEE come from the germline V gene. CDR3 amino acids: CASSPRRRGDYEQYF. The CDR3 DNA is TGTGCCAGCAGCCCCCGAAGGCGAGGAGATTACGAGCAGTACTTC.